This TCR beta chain emerged from a study of T cell responses to AZD1222 COVID-19 vaccine. Findings of the study overall: In the spike-specific TCR repertoire, nearly half reportedly target unmutated variant regions.

The repertoire was sequenced with immunoSEQ multiplex PCR; TCRdb's copy has only in-frame clones and lacks some. The sample consists of 120,000 or so clones, 90% of them appearing once. To note about this clone: Antigen: not known.

Trimming removed 7 bases from V and 0 bases from J, with 13 bases in between. CDR1 and CDR2 from the germline V gene are MNHEY and SVGAGI. The CDR3 is 15 residues long. The chain is built from TRBV6-5 and TRBJ1-3; D not resolved. The starting material was peripheral blood, obtained on day 0 of AZD1222 vaccination. This clonotype was obtained from an adult in good health. CDR3 bases: TGTGCCAGCATCCGGTTGCCTCTCTCTGGAAACACCATATATTTT. Encoded protein: CASIRLPLSGNTIYF.